These 5 T cell receptor beta chains came from one sample sequenced in a study of blood T cell repertoires in COVID-19. Method: immunoSEQ multiplex PCR; TCRdb's copy keeps in-frame clones and lacks some. Counted here are around 250,000 clones, 89% occurring once; the ten biggest clones make up around 4.6%. Material for sequencing was peripheral blood. Receptors were obtained from a woman aged 40 to 50 who had recovered from COVID-19.

The rearrangement uses TRBV5-6 and TRBJ1-2, with 7 nucleotides matching TRBD1. The CDR3 extends over 15 amino acids. J lost 8 bases, V lost 2 bases, and 12 bases had no gene match. CDR1 is SGHDT and CDR2 is YYEEEE in the germline V gene. This CDR3 is CASSFSTGDFWGYTF. In nucleotides, the CDR3 is TGTGCCAGCAGCTTTTCAACAGGGGATTTTTGGGGCTACACCTTC.

V usage is TRBV10-3 and J usage is TRBJ1-6; no firm D call. V lost 4 bases and J 5 bases, leaving 15 bases between the germline ends. Looked up from germline, CDR1 is ENHRY and CDR2 is SYGVKD. The CDR3 is made up of 16 amino acids. The CDR3 bases are TGTGCCATCAGTGGTCAGCGCCCAGAGAATAATTCACCCCTCCACTTT. Amino acids: CAISGQRPENNSPLHF.

The rearrangement links TRBV24-1 to TRBJ2-5, with D possibly matching TRBD1 (5 bases). Germline V gives CDR1 KGHDR, CDR2 SFDVKD. This CDR3 region has 17 residues. Trimming removed 3 bases from V and 4 bases from J, with 20 bases in between. Here the CDR3 reads CATSDARQGWGPETQYF. DNA of the CDR3: TGTGCCACCAGTGATGCCCGTCAGGGTTGGGGCCCAGAGACCCAGTACTTC.

The chain joins TRBV9 to TRBJ1-2; D is possibly TRBD1 (5 bases). This CDR3 has 15 amino acids. Germline values: CDR1 SGDLS, CDR2 YYNGEE. V was pared by 0 bases and J by 8 bases, with 17 bases between. The DNA of the CDR3 is TGTGCCAGCAGCGTAGTAGGGGCGGCGGTCGAGGGCTACACCTTC. This gives the protein CASSVVGAAVEGYTF.

The chain recombines TRBV5-6 with TRBJ2-1; D is undetermined. The CDR3 sequence is 16 residues long. In germline, CDR1 is SGHDT, CDR2 YYEEEE. Deletions cut 0 bases from V and 3 bases from J, with 13 bases between. The CDR3 region has the DNA TGTGCCAGCAGCTTGGTTCGTTTTGCTAGCTACAATGAGCAGTTCTTC. Residues: CASSLVRFASYNEQFF. The full variable domain, in which reference TRBV5-6 and TRBJ2-1 provide the parts outside the CDR3, is DAGVTQSPTHLIKTRGQQVTLRCSPKSGHDTVSWYQQALGQGPQFIFQYYEEEERQRGNFPDRFSGHQFPNYSSELNVNALLLGDSALYLCASSLVRFASYNEQFFGPGTRLTVL.